The sequence of this T cell receptor (beta chain) was determined in a study of blood T cell repertoires in COVID-19 (dated by TCRdb to about 2020). The study in broad terms: The collaborator samples originated in the United States, Italy and Spain and spanned the acute and convalescent phases of COVID-19. Deeply sampled blood TCRbeta repertoires from subjects exposed to, actively infected with, or recovered from COVID-19 were included in the dataset. A freely available public database, intended as a resource for researchers studying the immune response to SARS-CoV-2, is where the repertoires were released. Nearly every sample came with metadata listing a de-identified subject ID, COVID-19 status, age in years and sex. HLA class I and class II types, where available, came from metadata supplied by the sample provider rather than from assay-based typing. The prospective study material was composed of cDNA or gDNA derived from T cells, B-cell-depleted T cells, or PBMCs. Samples came from the ongoing ImmuneRACE study (first 160 participants) plus 1,254 subjects from 6 global collaborators.

Study-level results and caveats: Clinical and demographic metadata were provided uncurated, with the amount varying by source and participant.

TCRbeta CDR3 regions were amplified from genomic DNA using the immunoSEQ Assay, a bias-controlled multiplex PCR. Turning to the authors' computational methods: The number of nucleated cells in each sample was estimated by amplification of reference gene primers within the assay. To quantify the absolute abundance of each unique TCRbeta CDR3 rearrangement, sequence reads were collapsed and filtered. For each sample, productive Simpson clonality was calculated as the square root of Simpson's diversity index over productive rearrangements. TCRdb carries this immuneACCESS record with in-frame sequences only. Its versions omit some clonotypes, under half of them owing to an unresolved V gene in the studies checked, with the rest unexplained. V, J and clone size were drawn from that table, and D and trimming were deduced from the DNA. The table for this sample lists some 380,000 clones; more than 75% of them were counted only once. Of the sample, around 1% is held by the ten largest clones.

The CDR3 has 17 amino acids, counting the end cysteine and phenylalanine. The CDR3 DNA has 51 bases and is translated from base 1. CDR1 MNHNY and CDR2 SVGAGI were looked up in the germline V gene (reference sequence). V is cut by 5 bases and J by 10 bases, and the space between the germline ends is 24 bases. Each collaborating institution followed its own protocols to collect whole blood in K2EDTA tubes. Collaborator samples were shipped for TCRbeta analysis as frozen whole blood, isolated PBMCs, or DNA extracted from either sample type. Worth noting for this clone: Its target antigen remains unknown. No base quality values were provided; no much bigger clone lies one nucleotide off.

This receptor was identified in a human donor with acute or convalescent COVID-19. The donor label of this sample is uncertain. Sequences were obtained from peripheral blood. The chain is assembled from TRBV6-6 and TRBJ1-6; tentative D gene TRBD1, with 6 bases matching. The CDR3 protein is CASSRPAGAGDQSPLHF. The DNA reads as follows: TGTGCCAGCAGTCGACCCGCGGGGGCAGGGGATCAATCACCCCTCCACTTT.